The source of this T cell receptor beta chain is a study of blood T cell repertoires in COVID-19. CDR1 is DFQATT and CDR2 is SNEGSKA in the germline V gene (reference sequence). This CDR3 has 15 amino acids. Trimming removed 3 bases from V and 2 bases from J, with 15 bases in between. Profiling relied on immunoSEQ multiplex PCR, and the TCRdb table lists in-frame clones only, not all of them. The table lists some 110,000 clones, roughly nine tenths of them singletons, with approximately 8.7% in the top ten. The TCR comes from a man aged 70-80 years who had recovered from COVID-19. Source material: peripheral blood. The chain employs TRBV20-1 and TRBJ2-3; D remains ambiguous. This chain's CDR3 is CSASSVGGYTDTQYF. The CDR3 DNA follows: TGCAGTGCTAGTTCGGTCGGCGGCTACACAGATACGCAGTATTTT.